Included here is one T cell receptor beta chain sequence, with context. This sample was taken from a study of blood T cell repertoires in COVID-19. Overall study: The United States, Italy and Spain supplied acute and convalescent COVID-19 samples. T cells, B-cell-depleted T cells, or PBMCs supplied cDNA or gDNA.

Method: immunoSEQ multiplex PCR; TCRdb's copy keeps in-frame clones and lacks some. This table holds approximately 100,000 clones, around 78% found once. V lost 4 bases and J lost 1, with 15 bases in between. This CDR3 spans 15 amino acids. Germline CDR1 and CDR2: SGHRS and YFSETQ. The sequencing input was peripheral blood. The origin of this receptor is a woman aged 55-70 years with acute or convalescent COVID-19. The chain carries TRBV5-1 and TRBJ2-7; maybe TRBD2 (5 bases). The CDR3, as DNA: TGCGCCAGCAGCCCAAAAGCGGAGTGGTCCTACGAGCAGTACTTC. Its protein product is CASSPKAEWSYEQYF.